This T cell receptor (beta chain) was recovered during a study of blood T cell repertoires in COVID-19. Study background: Samples came from the United States, Italy and Spain, spanning acute and convalescent COVID-19. PBMCs, B-cell-depleted T cells, or T cells were the source of the cDNA or gDNA that made up the material.

Original processing notes: From reference gene primer amplification, estimates of nucleated cell counts were derived. Using immunoSEQ multiplex PCR, the repertoire was profiled, and TCRdb retains in-frame clones only, with some absent. V and J calls and clone size come straight from that table; D and trimming were deduced from the DNA. The data hold roughly 120,000 clones, with about 83% observed a single time. V lost 9 bases to trimming and J lost 1 base; unmatched junction nucleotides: 13. This CDR3 spans 16 amino acids. Germline loops: CDR1 LNHDA, CDR2 SQIVND (reference sequence). Sequences were obtained from peripheral blood. This chain joins TRBV19 and TRBJ2-7, with TRBD2 identical over 9 bases. The clonotype was recovered from a man aged 70 or older with acute or convalescent COVID-19. CDR3 in amino acids: CASAKGGSGGSYEQYF. The CDR3 DNA follows: TGTGCCAGCGCTAAAGGGGGTAGCGGGGGATCCTACGAGCAGTACTTC.